A selection of T cell receptor beta chains follows, all from one sample in a study of monozygotic twins with inflammatory bowel disease. TCRdb re-called the 5' RACE reads and catalogs CDR3 proteins one per entry, DNA excluded. The table lists roughly 150,000 distinct CDR3 sequences. Specimen: blood. The receptors shown here come from a human donor with ulcerative colitis or Crohn's disease, or a healthy co-twin of an affected twin (not recorded which). The CDR3 runs from the conserved cysteine through the conserved F or W.

CASYSGGRNTEAFF TRBJ1-1 TRBV6-1
CASSSRQEITDTQYF TRBJ2-3 TRBV9
CASSQEPGLNTEAFF TRBJ1-1 TRBV4-3
CASSRAVGRISTDTQYF TRBJ2-3 TRBV11-2
CASSSGLVAGGSPYEQYF TRBJ2-7 TRBV5-1
CASEGRTWEQYF TRBJ2-7 TRBV28
CASSLRLGFRREAFF TRBJ1-1 TRBV7-3
CASSPGLAGVREQFF TRBJ2-1 TRBV5-1
CASSLEQGAGEQYF TRBJ2-7 TRBV5-1
CASSLGLAGVSEQFF TRBJ2-1 TRBV13
CASSQVRLAGAEQYF TRBJ2-7 TRBV4-1
CASSTRDRGIEQFF TRBJ2-1 TRBV4-2
CASIYKGSGTYEQYF TRBJ2-7 TRBV21-1
CASSLGRADGANVLTF TRBJ2-6 TRBV27
CSASPIQGSQETQYF TRBJ2-5 TRBV20-1
CASSLAGANEKLFF TRBJ1-4 TRBV28
CASSPQGNNSPLHF TRBJ1-6 TRBV7-6
CASSLVVGETQYF TRBJ2-5 TRBV5-1
CASSFSRQGGSYEQYF TRBJ2-7 TRBV5-1
CASSYRDYSGNTIYF TRBJ1-3 TRBV6-5
CASSSQRDTQYF TRBJ2-3 TRBV7-9
CSAQGNTEAFF TRBJ1-1 TRBV29-1
CASSPGGPGDTEAFF TRBJ1-1 TRBV7-3
CASTPQNEQFF TRBJ2-1 TRBV7-9
CASSYSSGGPSYNEQFF TRBJ2-1 TRBV6-5
CASSVEGGPGELFF TRBJ2-2 TRBV9
CASIQGEAYNEQFF TRBJ2-1 TRBV28
CASLPLSYNEQFF TRBJ2-1 TRBV28
CSPSGGTDTQYF TRBJ2-3 TRBV20-1
CASSLFGSARSYEQYF TRBJ2-7 TRBV7-9
CATARTGYSGNTIYF TRBJ1-3 TRBV15
CASSQPLDTQFF TRBJ2-1 TRBV3-1
CASSLSPSSTDTQYF TRBJ2-3 TRBV7-8
CASSQQSSYGQYF TRBJ2-7 TRBV5-1
CASSMVGAGSYNEQFF TRBJ2-1 TRBV19
CASSPRTGQTDTQYF TRBJ2-3 TRBV5-1
CASSPDRGPQETQYF TRBJ2-5 TRBV7-3
CASSFSRSGTTTEQYF TRBJ2-7 TRBV5-1
CASKQRNSPLHF TRBJ1-6 TRBV6-1
CSVEGSGGGYTF TRBJ1-2 TRBV29-1
CASSPTGSGTGELFF TRBJ2-2 TRBV5-1
CASSFVREGREQYF TRBJ2-7 TRBV12-3/TRBV12-4
CASSLAGTGGTEAFF TRBJ1-1 TRBV5-6
CASSLNVGASTDTQYF TRBJ2-3 TRBV7-3
CTSSRPPRATGFSGELFF TRBJ2-2 TRBV1
CASSQERGGTGGELFF TRBJ2-2 TRBV3-1
CASRRAGTPSTDTQYF TRBJ2-3 TRBV19
CSAEGGAGGELFF TRBJ2-2 TRBV29-1
CASGPGTTSTDTQYF TRBJ2-3 TRBV11-3
CASSPDPPWGGLGLGNSPLHF TRBJ1-6 TRBV11-2
CASSFQLAGGPNYEQYF TRBJ2-7 TRBV7-2
CASSSPLAEPSYNEQFF TRBJ2-1 TRBV7-2
CASSLALGEQFF TRBJ2-1 TRBV11-2
CASTVRGRSNQETQYF TRBJ2-5 TRBV3-1
CASSIGPRTGWDTEAFF TRBJ1-1 TRBV19
CAWKWGSGLNTEAFF TRBJ1-1 TRBV30